The source of this TCR beta chain is a study of blood T cell repertoires in COVID-19. The CDR3 consists of 15 residues. V was clipped by 4 bases and J by 5 bases, with 15 bases between them. Germline CDR1 reads LNHNV; CDR2 reads YYDKDF (reference sequence). Here immunoSEQ multiplex PCR was the method, and the copy in TCRdb shows in-frame clones only, minus some. Seen here are 250,000 to 300,000 clones, around 84% observed once, and the top ten hold 4.1%. This clone was counted between two and nine times. V and J are TRBV15 and TRBJ2-1; maybe TRBD1 (6 bases). The receptor's source is a man younger than 45 with acute COVID-19. The material sequenced was PBMCs or T cells enriched from blood (not recorded which). CDR3 coding DNA: TGTGCCACCAGCATAACCCCGGGACATAACAATGAGCAGTTCTTC. Encoded protein: CATSITPGHNNEQFF.